This T cell receptor (beta chain) was profiled in a study of CD8 T cells in Susac syndrome. General study results and limits: Only a relatively small number of individuals were included in the TCR sequencing and HLA analysis.

This clonotype was observed once. The antigen remains undetermined. TEMRA cells were FACS-enriched, while CD8+ and CD4+ T cells were negatively isolated. RNA in amounts of 0.5 to 1 ug was reverse transcribed with random hexamers. An immunoSEQ multiplex PCR generated amplified TCR beta CDR3 products spanning 54 Vbeta and 13 Jbeta. TCRdb re-called the immunoSEQ multiplex PCR reads through MiXCR, storing one row per CDR3 protein. The table shows 150,000 to 250,000 distinct CDR3 sequences, with 90% to 95% occurring only once. The length of the CDR3 is 16 residues. Germline lookup yields CDR1 KGHDR and CDR2 SFDVKD. The J segment lost 0 bases and the V segment lost 4 bases, leaving 3 bases of the junction unmatched.

J is TRBJ2-1 and V is TRBV24-1; 9 nucleotides match TRBD2. This clonotype originated in a human donor with multiple sclerosis. Sequenced input: CD4+ T cells from PBMCs. In nucleotides, the CDR3 is TGTGCCACCAGTGAAAATAGCGGGAGCTCCTACAATGAGCAGTTCTTC. Translation gives CATSENSGSSYNEQFF.